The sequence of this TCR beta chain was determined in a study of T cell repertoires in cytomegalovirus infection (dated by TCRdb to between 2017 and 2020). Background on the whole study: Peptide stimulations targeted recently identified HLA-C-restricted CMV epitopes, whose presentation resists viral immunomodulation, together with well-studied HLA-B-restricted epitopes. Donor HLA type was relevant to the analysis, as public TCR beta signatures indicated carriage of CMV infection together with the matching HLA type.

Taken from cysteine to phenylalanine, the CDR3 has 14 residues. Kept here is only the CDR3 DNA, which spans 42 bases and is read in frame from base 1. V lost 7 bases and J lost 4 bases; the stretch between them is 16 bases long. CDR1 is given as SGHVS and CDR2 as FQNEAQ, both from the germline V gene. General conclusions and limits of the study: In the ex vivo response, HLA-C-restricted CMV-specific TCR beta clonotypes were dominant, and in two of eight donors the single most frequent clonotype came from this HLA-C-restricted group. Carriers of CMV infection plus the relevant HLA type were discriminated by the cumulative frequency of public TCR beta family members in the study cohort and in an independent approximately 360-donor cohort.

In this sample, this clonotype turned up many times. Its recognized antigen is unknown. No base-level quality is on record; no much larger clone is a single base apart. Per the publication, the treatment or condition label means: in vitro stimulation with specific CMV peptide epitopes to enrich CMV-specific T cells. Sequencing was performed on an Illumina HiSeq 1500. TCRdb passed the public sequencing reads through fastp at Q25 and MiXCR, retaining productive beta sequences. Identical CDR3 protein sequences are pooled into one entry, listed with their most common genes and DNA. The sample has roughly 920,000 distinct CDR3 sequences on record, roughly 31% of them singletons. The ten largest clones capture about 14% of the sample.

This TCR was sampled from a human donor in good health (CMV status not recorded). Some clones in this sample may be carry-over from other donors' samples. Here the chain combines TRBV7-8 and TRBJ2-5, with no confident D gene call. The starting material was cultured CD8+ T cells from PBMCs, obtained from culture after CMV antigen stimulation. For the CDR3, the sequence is CASTSEDWLETQYF. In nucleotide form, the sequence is TGTGCCAGCACCAGCGAAGATTGGCTAGAGACCCAGTACTTC.